Described below is a single TCR beta chain sequence and its context. The antigen is unknown. This specimen comes from a study of T cells in narcolepsy. Regarding the study as a whole: HCRT-specific and TRIB2-specific autoreactive clonotypes appeared among same-patient CSF and blood CD4+ clonotypes.

CDR3 length: 13 amino acids. Per the germline V gene, CDR1 is WNHNN and CDR2 is SYGVQD (reference sequence). Trimming removed 8 bases from V and 1 base from J; junction bases left unmatched: 2. Produced via immunoSEQ multiplex PCR; TCRdb's table is partial and in-frame only. The table has 30,000 to 35,000 clones, over 80% seen once. The sample was memory (CD45RA-) CD4+ T cells from blood. This sequence was found in a human donor in good health. The gene calls are TRBV10-1 and TRBJ2-4; 7 nucleotides line up with TRBD2. CDR3 residues: CASREAAKNIQYF. For the CDR3, the DNA is TGCGCCAGCCGGGAGGCCGCCAAAAACATTCAGTACTTC.